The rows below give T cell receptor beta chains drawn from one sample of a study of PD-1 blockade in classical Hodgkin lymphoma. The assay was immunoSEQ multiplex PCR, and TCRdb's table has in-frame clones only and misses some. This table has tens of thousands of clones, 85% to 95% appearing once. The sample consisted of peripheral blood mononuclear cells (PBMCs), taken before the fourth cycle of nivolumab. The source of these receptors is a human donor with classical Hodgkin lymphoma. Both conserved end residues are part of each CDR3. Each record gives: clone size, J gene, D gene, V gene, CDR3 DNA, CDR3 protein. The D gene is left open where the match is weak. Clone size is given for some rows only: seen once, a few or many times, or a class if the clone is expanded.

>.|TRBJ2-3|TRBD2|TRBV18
TGTGCCAGCTCACCCGGGGGGGGTACAGATACGCAGTATTTT
CASSPGGGTDTQYF
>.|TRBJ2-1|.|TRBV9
TGTGCCAGCAGCGTAGATTGGATCAATGAGCAGTTCTTC
CASSVDWINEQFF
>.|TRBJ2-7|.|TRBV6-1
TGTGCCAGCAGTGAGGGTGCACCAAACTACGAGCAGTACTTC
CASSEGAPNYEQYF
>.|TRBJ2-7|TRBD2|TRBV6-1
TGTGCCAGCAGTGAGAGCGGGAGTGGGACCAACTTC
CASSESGSGTNF
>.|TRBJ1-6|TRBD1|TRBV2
TGTGCCAGCGAGGGGACAGCCCATGCGGGTCTCTCACCCCTCCACTTT
CASEGTAHAGLSPLHF
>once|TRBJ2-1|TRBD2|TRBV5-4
TGTGCCAGCCGATTGGCGGGAGCTTTTCATGAGCAGTTCTTC
CASRLAGAFHEQFF
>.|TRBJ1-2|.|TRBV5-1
TGCGCCAGCAGCTTAGAGCAGGGGAGCTATGGCTACACCTTC
CASSLEQGSYGYTF
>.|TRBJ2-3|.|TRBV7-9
TGTGCCAGCAGCCGACAAGGGGTTTCCTCCACAGATACGCAGTATTTT
CASSRQGVSSTDTQYF
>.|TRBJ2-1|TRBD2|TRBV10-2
TGCGCCAGCAGGGCTAGCGGCTCCTACAATGAGCAGTTCTTC
CASRASGSYNEQFF
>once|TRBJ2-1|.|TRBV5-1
TGCGCCAGCAGCTATACTAGTTTCAATGAGCAGTTCTTC
CASSYTSFNEQFF
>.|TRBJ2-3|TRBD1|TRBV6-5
TGTGCCAGCAGCCACCGGGACAGCCGCACAGATACGCAGTATTTT
CASSHRDSRTDTQYF
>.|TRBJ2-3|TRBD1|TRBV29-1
TGCAGCGTGCGGACAGGGGCGCCGGGCTCCAGCACAGATACGCAGTATTTT
CSVRTGAPGSSTDTQYF
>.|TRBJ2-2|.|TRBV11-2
TGTGCCAGCAGCTTCCGGTCCGCCGGGGAGCTGTTTTTT
CASSFRSAGELFF
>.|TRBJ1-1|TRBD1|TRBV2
TGTGCCAGCAGTCCTCAGGGGGTGACTGAAGCTTTCTTT
CASSPQGVTEAFF
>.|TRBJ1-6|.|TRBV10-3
TGTGCCATCAGTGAGTACGACGGGACGGGGTCACCCCTCCACTTT
CAISEYDGTGSPLHF
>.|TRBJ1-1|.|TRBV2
TGTGCCAGCAGATTCCGGGAGAACACTGAAGCTTTCTTT
CASRFRENTEAFF
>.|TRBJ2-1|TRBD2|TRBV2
TGTGCCAGCAGTGCCGTCGGAATGGCGGGAGGGTTATCCTACAATGAGCAGTTCTTC
CASSAVGMAGGLSYNEQFF
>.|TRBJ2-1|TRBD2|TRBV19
TGTGCCAGTAGTGCTCTGGAGGATAGCGGGGGCTACAATGAGCAGTTCTTC
CASSALEDSGGYNEQFF
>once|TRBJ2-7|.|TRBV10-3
TGTGCCATCAGTGATCAGGGAATTGCCTACGAGCAGTACTTC
CAISDQGIAYEQYF
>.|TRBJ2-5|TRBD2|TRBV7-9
TGTGCCAGCAGCTTGCCTCCCCTAGCGGGGCGACAAGAGACCCAGTACTTC
CASSLPPLAGRQETQYF
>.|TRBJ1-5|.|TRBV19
TGTGCCAGTAAGTACTCAAACCGTGGCAATCAGCCCCAGCATTTT
CASKYSNRGNQPQHF
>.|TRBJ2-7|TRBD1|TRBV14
TGTGCCAGCAGCCAAGCCGGGACAGGGAGTGCCCCCTACGAGCAGTACTTC
CASSQAGTGSAPYEQYF
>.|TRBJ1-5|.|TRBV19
TGTGCCAGTAGTATGGCCAGGGACCAGCCCCAGCATTTT
CASSMARDQPQHF
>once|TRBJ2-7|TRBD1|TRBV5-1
TGCGCCAGCAGCTCCGGGACAGGGGACTACGAGCAGTACTTC
CASSSGTGDYEQYF
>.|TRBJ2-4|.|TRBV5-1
TGCGCCAGCAAACCCGAGGGTAGCAAAAACATTCAGTACTTC
CASKPEGSKNIQYF
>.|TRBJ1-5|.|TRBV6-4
TGTGCCAGCAGTGACTCATCGGTAGTTATTAATCAGCCCCAGCATTTT
CASSDSSVVINQPQHF
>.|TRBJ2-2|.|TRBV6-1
TGTGCCAGCAGTCCATTCACCGGGGAGCTGTTTTTT
CASSPFTGELFF
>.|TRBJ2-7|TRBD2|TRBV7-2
TGTGCCAGCAGCCCCGGGACTAGCGGAACCTACGAGCAGTACTTC
CASSPGTSGTYEQYF
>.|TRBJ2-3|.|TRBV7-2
TGTGCCAGCGGAAAATTCTTAGACGGAAAAATCACAGATACGCAGTATTTT
CASGKFLDGKITDTQYF
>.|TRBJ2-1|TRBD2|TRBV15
TGTGCCACCAGCACTGAGATAGGGCGGGGACTAGGCTACAATGAGCAGTTCTTC
CATSTEIGRGLGYNEQFF
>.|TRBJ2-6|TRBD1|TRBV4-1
TGCGCCAGCAGCCAAGGGTCAATCGGACAGGGGAGGCCTTCTGGGGCCAACGTCCTGACTTTC
CASSQGSIGQGRPSGANVLTF
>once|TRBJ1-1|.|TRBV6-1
TGTGCCAGCAGTGAATCTTTGAACACTGAAGCTTTCTTT
CASSESLNTEAFF
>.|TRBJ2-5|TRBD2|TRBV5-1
TGCGCCAGCAGCTTGGAAGCGGGAGCTAGGAAAGAGACCCAGTACTTC
CASSLEAGARKETQYF
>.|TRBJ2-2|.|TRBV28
TGTGCCAGCAGTTTACAGAGAGACGTCGTAACCGGGGAGCTGTTTTTT
CASSLQRDVVTGELFF
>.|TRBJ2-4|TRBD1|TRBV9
TGTGCCAGCAGCCCGGGACAGGGGGGTTGGGACATTCAGTACTTC
CASSPGQGGWDIQYF
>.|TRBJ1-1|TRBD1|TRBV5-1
TGCGCCAGCAGCTTGTTGGGACAGGTGAACACTGAAGCTTTCTTT
CASSLLGQVNTEAFF
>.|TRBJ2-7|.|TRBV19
TGTGCCAGGGGGGGTACAGGGTACTACTACGAGCAGTACTTC
CARGGTGYYYEQYF
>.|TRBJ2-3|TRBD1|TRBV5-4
TGTGCCAGCAGGTATTGGGACAGAGGCACAGATACGCAGTATTTT
CASRYWDRGTDTQYF
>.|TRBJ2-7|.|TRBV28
TGTGCCAGCAGTTTGTTTCTGAGCTCCTACGAGCAGTACTTC
CASSLFLSSYEQYF
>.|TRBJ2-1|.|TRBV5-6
TGTGCCAGCAGCTTGGAGTCCAGACTGATCTCCTACAATGAGCAGTTCTTC
CASSLESRLISYNEQFF
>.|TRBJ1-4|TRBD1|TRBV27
TGTGCCAGCAGTCTCAAGCCCGGGACAGGGTCCGAAAAACTGTTTTTT
CASSLKPGTGSEKLFF
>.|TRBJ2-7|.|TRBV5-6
TGTGCCAGCAGCCCGGGTGGGTCGCCCGAGCAGTACTTC
CASSPGGSPEQYF
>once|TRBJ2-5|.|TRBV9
TGTGCCAGCAGCGGTCATAGCCAAGAGACCCAGTACTTC
CASSGHSQETQYF